This T cell receptor beta chain was identified in a study of control samples from healthy donors and cancer patients (dated by TCRdb to the early 2020s). Libraries were constructed by the immunoSEQ multiplex PCR assay. TCRdb mirrors the immuneACCESS table, restricted to in-frame sequences. Some clones are absent from its copies; in checked studies, under half trace to an unresolved V gene, and the reason for the others is unknown. Counted in this sample were approximately 69,000 clones; roughly nine tenths of them appeared once. About 6% of the sample is taken by the ten largest. The germline V gene yields SQVTM for CDR1 and ANQGSEA for CDR2. The CDR3 numbers 12 residues from cysteine through phenylalanine. Only the CDR3 part of the read is kept: 36 bases, read in frame from the first base. For this chain, trimming is 1 base at the V end and 9 bases at the J end, and the number of junction bases without a gene match is 5.

As for this clone: Its antigen remains undetermined. No base qualities exist here, and no much larger clone lies one base off it.

The receptor was isolated from a man between 60 and 75 years old with colorectal cancer. Sequencing used PBMCs. The sequence is built from TRBV29-1 and TRBJ1-2, with 7 bases in between that match TRBD1. For the CDR3, the sequence is CSVEGAGGSYTF. The bases read TGCAGCGTTGAAGGGGCAGGGGGGAGCTACACCTTC.